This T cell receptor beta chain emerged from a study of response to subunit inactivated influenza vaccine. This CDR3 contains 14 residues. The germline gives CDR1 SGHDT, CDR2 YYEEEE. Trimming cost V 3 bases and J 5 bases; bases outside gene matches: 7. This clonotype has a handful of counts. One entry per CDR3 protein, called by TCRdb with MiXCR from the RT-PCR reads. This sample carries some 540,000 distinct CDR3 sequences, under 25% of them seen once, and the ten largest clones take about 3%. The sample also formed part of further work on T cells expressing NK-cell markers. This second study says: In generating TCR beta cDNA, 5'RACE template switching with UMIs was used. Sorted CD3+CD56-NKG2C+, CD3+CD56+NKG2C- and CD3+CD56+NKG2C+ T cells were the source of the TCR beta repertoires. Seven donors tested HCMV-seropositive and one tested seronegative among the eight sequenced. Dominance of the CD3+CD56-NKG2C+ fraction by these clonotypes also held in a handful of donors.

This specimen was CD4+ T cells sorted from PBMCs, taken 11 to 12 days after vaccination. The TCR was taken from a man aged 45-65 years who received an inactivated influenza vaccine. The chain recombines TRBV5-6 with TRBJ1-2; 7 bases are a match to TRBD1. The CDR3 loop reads CASSSGQVAYGYTF. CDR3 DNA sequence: TGTGCCAGCAGCTCCGGACAGGTTGCGTATGGCTACACCTTC. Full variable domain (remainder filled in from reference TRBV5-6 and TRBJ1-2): DAGVTQSPTHLIKTRGQQVTLRCSPKSGHDTVSWYQQALGQGPQFIFQYYEEEERQRGNFPDRFSGHQFPNYSSELNVNALLLGDSALYLCASSSGQVAYGYTFGSGTRLTVV.